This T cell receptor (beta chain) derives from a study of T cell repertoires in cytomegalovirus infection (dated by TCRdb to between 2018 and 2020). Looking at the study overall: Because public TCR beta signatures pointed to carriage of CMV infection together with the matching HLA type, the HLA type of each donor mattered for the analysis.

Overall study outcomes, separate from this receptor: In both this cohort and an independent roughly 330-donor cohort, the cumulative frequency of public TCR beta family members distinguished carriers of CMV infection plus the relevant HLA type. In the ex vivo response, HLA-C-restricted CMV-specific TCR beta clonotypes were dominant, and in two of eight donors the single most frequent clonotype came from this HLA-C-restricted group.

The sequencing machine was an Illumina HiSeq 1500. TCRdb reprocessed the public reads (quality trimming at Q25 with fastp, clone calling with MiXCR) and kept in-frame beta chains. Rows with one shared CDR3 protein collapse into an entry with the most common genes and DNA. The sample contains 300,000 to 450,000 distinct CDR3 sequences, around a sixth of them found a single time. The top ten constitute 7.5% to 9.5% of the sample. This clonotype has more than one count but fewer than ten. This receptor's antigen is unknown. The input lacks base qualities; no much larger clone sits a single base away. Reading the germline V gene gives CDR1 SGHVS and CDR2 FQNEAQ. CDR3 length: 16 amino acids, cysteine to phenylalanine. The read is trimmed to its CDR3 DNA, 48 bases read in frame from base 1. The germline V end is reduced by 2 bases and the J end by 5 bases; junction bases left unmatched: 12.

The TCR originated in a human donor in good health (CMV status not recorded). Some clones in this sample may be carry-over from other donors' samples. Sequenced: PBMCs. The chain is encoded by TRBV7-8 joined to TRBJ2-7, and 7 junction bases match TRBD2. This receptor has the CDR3 CASSLLGAGRPHEQYF. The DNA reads TGTGCCAGCAGCTTACTAGGAGCGGGGAGACCCCACGAGCAGTACTTC.